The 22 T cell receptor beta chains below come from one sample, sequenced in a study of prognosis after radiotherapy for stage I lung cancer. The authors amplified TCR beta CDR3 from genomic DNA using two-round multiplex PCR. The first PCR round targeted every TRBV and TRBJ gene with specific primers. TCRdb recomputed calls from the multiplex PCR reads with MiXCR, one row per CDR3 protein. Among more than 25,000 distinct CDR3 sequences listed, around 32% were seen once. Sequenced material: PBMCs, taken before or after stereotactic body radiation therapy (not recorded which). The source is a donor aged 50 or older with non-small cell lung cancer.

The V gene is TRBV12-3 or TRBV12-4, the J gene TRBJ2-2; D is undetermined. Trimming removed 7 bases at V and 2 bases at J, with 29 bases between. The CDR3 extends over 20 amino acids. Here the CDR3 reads CASTPELGRSIGLNTGELFF. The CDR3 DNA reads TGTGCCAGCACTCCCGAGCTTGGCCGGTCCATTGGCCTAAACACCGGGGAGCTGTTTTTT.

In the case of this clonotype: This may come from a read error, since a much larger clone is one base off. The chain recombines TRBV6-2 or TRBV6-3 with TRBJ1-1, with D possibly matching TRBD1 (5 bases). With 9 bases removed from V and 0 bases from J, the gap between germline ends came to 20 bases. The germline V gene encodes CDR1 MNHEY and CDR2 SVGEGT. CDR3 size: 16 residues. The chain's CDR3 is CARTQGAVNMNTEAFF. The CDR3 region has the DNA TGTGCCAGAACCCAGGGTGCCGTTAACATGAACACTGAAGCTTTCTTT.

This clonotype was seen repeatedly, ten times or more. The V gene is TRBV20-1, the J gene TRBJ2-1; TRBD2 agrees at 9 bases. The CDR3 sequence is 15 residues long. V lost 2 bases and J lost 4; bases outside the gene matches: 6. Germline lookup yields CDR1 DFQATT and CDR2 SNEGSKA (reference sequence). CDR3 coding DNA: TGCAGTGCTAGACTAGCGGGGATCCTATACAATGAGCAGTTCTTC. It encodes CSARLAGILYNEQFF.

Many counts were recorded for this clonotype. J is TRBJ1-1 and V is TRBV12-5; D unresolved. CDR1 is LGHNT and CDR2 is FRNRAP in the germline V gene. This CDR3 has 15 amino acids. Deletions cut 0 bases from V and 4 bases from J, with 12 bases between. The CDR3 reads CASGLVPRMSTEAFF. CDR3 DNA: TGTGCTAGTGGTTTGGTACCTAGGATGAGCACTGAAGCTTTCTTT.

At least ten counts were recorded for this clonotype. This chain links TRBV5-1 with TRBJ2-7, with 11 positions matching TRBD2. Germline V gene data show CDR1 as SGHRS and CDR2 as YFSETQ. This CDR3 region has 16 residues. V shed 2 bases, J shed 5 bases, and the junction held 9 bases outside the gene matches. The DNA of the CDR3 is TGCGCCAGCAGCTTATTAACTAGCGGGAGCTCAAACGAGCAGTACTTC. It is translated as CASSLLTSGSSNEQYF.

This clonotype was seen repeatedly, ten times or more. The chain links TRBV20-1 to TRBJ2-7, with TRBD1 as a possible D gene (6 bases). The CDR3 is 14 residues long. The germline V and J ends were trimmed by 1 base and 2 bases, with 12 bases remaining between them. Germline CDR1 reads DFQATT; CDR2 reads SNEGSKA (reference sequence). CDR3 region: CSARVPGDTYEQYF. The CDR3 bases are TGCAGTGCTAGAGTTCCAGGGGACACCTACGAGCAGTACTTC.

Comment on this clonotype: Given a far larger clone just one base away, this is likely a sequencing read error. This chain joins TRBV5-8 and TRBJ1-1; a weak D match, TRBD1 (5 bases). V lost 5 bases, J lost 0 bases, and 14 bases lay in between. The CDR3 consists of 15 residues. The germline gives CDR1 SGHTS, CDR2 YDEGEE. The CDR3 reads CASSESGTVNTEAFF. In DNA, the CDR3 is TGTGCCAGCAGTGAGTCAGGGACGGTGAACACTGAAGCTTTCTTT.

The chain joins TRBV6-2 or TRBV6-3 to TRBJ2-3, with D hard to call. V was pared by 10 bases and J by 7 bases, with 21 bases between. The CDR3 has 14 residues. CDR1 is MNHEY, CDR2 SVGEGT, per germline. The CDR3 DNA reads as TGTGCCACCACCTCAGTGGGTCCCGGGTATACGCAGTATTTT. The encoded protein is CATTSVGPGYTQYF.

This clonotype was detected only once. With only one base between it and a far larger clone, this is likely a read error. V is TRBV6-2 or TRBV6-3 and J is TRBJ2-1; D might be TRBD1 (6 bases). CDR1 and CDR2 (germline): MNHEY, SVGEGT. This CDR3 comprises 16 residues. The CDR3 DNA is TGTGCCAGCAGTGAACGAGGGGGAACTTCCTACAATGAGCATTTCTTC. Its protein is CASSERGGTSYNEHFF.

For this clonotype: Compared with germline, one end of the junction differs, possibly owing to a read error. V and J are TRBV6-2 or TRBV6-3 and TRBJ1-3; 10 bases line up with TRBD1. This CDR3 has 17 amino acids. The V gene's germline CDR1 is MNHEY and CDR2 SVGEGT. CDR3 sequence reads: CASSYSIDRGPVNTMYF. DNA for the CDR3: TGTGCCAGCAGTTACTCGATTGACAGGGGGCCAGTAAACACCATGTATTTT.

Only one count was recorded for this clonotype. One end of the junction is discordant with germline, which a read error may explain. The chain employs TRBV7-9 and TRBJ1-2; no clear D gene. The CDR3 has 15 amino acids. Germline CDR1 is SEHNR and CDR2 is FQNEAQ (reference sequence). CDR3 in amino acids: CASSPDSGWNYGHTF. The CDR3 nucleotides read TGTGCCAGCAGCCCCGACTCCGGGTGGAACTATGGCCACACCTTC.

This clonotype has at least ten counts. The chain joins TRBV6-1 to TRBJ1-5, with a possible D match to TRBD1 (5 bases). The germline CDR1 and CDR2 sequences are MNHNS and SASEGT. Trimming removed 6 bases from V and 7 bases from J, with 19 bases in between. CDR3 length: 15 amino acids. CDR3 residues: CASRDGTGQGQPQHF. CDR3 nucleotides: TGTGCCAGCAGAGATGGGACGGGGCAAGGCCAGCCCCAGCATTTT.

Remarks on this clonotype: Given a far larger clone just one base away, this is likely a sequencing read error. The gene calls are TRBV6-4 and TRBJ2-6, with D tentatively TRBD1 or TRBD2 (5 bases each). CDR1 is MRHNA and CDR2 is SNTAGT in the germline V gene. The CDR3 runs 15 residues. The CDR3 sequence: CASSRQGPGDNVLTF. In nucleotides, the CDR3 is TGTGCCAGCAGTCGGCAGGGACCCGGGGACAACGTCCTGACTTTC.

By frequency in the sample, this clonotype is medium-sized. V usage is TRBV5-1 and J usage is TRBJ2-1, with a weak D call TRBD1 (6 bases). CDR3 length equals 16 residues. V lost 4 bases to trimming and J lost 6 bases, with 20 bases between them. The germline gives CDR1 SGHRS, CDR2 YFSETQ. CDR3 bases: TGCGCCAGCAGCCAAACCGGGACAACCGGACCCAATGAGCAGTTCTTC. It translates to CASSQTGTTGPNEQFF. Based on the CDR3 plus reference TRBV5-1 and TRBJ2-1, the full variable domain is KAGVTQTPRYLIKTRGQQVTLSCSPISGHRSVSWYQQTPGQGLQFLFEYFSETQRNKGNFPGRFSGRQFSNSRSEMNVSTLELGDSALYLCASSQTGTTGPNEQFFGPGTRLTVL.

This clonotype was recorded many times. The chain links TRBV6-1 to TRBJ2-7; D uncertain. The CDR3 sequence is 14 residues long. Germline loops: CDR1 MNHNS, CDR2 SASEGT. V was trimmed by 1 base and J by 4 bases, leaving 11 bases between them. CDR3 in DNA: TGTGCCAGCAGTGAAGGCATTACTGGTTACGAGCAGTACTTC. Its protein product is CASSEGITGYEQYF.

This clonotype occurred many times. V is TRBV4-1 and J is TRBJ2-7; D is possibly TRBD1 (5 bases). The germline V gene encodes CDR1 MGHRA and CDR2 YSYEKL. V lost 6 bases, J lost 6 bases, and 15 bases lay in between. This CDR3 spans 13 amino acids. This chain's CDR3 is CASSRTGLPEQYF. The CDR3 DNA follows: TGCGCCAGCAGTCGCACAGGCCTGCCCGAGCAGTACTTC.

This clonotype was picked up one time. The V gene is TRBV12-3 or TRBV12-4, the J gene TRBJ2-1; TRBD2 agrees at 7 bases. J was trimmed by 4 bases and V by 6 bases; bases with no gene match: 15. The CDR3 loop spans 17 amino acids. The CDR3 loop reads CASSPGSGTIVYNEQFF. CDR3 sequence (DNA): TGTGCCAGCAGCCCAGGATCCGGGACTATCGTGTACAATGAGCAGTTCTTC.

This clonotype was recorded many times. CDR3: CASTEDPYNSPLHF. In nucleotides, the CDR3 is TGTGCCAGCACGGAGGATCCCTATAATTCACCCCTCCACTTT. The chain has TRBV6-1 and TRBJ1-6; D remains unclear. The germline gives CDR1 MNHNS, CDR2 SASEGT. CDR3 length equals 14 residues. V was shortened by 7 bases and J by 2 bases, with 9 bases between the two germline ends.

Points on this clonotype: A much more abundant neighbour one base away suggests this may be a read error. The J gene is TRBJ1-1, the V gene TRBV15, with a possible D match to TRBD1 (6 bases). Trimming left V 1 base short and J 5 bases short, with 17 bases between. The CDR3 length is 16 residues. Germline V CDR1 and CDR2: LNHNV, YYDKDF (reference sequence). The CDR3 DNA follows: TGTGCCACCAGCAGAGGTTGTGGCAGGGGCCCGACTGAAGCTTTCTTT. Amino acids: CATSRGCGRGPTEAFF.

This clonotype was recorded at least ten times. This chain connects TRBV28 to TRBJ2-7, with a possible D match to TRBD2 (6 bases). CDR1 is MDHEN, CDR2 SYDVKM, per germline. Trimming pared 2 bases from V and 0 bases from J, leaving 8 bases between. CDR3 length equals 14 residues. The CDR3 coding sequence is TGTGCCAGCAGTTTAGCCGGGAGCTCCTACGAGCAGTACTTC. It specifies CASSLAGSSYEQYF. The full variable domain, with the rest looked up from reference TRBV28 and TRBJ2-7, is DVKVTQSSRYLVKRTGEKVFLECVQDMDHENMFWYRQDPGLGLRLIYFSYDVKMKEKGDIPEGYSVSREKKERFSLILESASTNQTSMYLCASSLAGSSYEQYFGPGTRLTVT.

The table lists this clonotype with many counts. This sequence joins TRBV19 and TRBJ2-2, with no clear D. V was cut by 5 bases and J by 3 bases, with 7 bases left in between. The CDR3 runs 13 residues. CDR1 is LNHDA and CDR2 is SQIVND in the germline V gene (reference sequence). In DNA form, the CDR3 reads TGTGCCAGTAGTTACACCTACACCGGGGAGCTGTTTTTT. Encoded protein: CASSYTYTGELFF.

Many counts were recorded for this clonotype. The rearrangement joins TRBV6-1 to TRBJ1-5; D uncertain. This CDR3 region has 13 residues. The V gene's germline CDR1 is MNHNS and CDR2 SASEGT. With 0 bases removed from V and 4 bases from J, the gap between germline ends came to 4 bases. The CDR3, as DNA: TGTGCCAGCAGTGAAGCAAGGAATCAGCCCCAGCATTTT. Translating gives CASSEARNQPQHF.